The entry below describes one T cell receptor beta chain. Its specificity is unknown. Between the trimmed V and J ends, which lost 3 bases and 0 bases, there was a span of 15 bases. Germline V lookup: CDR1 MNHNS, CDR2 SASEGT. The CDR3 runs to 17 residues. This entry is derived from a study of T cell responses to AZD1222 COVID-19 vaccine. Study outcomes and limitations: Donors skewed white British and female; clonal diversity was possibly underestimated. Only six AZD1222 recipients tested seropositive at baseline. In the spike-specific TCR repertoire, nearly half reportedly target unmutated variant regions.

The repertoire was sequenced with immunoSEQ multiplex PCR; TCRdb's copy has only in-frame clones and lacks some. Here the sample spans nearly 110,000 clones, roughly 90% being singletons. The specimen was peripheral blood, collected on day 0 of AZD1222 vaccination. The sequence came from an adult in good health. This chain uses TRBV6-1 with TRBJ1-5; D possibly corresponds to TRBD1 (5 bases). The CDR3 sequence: CASSDKGSFDSNQPQHF. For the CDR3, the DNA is TGTGCCAGCAGTGATAAGGGGTCCTTCGATAGCAATCAGCCCCAGCATTTT.